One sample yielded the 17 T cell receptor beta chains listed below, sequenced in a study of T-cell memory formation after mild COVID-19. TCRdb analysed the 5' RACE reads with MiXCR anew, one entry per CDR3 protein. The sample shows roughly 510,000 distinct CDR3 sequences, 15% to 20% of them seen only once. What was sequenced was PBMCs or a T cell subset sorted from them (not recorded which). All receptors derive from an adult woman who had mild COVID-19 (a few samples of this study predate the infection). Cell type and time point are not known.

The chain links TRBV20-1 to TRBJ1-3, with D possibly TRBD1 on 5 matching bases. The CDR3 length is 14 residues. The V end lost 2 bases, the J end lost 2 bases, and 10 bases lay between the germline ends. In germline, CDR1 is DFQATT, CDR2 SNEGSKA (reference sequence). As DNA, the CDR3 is TGCAGTGCTAGACAGGGTGGGACTGGAAACACCATATATTTT. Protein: CSARQGGTGNTIYF.

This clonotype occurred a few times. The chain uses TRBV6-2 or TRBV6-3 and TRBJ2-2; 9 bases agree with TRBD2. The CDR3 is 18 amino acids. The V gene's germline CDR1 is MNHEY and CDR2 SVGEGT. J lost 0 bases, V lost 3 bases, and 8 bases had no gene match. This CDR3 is CASSYASSGVANTGELFF. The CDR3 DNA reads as TGTGCCAGCAGTTATGCGTCTAGCGGGGTCGCGAACACCGGGGAGCTGTTTTTT.

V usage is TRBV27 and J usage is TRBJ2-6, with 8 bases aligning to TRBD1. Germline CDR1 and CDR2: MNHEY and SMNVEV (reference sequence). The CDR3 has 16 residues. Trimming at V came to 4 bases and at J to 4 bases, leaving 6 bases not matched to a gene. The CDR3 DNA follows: TGTGCCAGCAGTTCACCCAGGGGGCTCGGGGCCAACGTCCTGACTTTC. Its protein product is CASSSPRGLGANVLTF. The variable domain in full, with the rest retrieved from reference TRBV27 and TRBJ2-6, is EAQVTQNPRYLITVTGKKLTVTCSQNMNHEYMSWYRQDPGLGLRQIYYSMNVEVTDKGDVPEGYKVSRKEKRNFPLILESPSPNQTSLYFCASSSPRGLGANVLTFGAGSRLTVL.

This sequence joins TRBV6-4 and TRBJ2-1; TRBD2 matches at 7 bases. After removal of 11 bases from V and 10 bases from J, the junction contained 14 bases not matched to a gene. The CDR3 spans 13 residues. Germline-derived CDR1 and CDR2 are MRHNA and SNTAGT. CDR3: CARPLAGVREQFF. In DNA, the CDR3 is TGTGCCCGCCCCTTGGCGGGAGTACGGGAGCAGTTCTTC.

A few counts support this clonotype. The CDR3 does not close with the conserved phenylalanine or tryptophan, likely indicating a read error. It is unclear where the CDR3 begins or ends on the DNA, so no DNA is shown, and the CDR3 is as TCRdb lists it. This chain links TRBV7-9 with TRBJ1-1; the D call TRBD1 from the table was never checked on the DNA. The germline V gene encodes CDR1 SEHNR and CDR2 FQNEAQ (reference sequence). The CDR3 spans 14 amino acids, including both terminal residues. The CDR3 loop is CASSLTPPGEAHHV.

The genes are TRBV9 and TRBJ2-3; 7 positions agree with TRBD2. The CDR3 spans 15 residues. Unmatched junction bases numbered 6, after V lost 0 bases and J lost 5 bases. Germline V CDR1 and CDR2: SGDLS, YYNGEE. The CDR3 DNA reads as TGTGCCAGCAGCGTAGACGGGGGGAAGGGAGATACGCAGTATTTT. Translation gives CASSVDGGKGDTQYF. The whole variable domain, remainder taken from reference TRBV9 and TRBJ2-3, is DSGVTQTPKHLITATGQRVTLRCSPRSGDLSVYWYQQSLDQGLQFLIQYYNGEERAKGNILERFSAQQFPDLHSELNLSSLELGDSALYFCASSVDGGKGDTQYFGPGTRLTVL.

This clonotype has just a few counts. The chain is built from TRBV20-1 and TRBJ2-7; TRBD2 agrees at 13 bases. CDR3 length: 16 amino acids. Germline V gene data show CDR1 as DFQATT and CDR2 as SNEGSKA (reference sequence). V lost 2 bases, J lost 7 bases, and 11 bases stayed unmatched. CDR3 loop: CSARPRTSGRWEEQYF. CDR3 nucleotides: TGCAGTGCTAGACCGAGGACTAGCGGGAGATGGGAAGAGCAGTACTTC.

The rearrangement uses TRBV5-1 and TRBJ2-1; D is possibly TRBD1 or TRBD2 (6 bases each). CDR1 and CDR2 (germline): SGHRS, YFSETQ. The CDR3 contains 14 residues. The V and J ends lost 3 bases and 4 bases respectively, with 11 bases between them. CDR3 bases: TGCGCCAGCAGCTGGGGGGCGGGTTACAATGAGCAGTTCTTC. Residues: CASSWGAGYNEQFF.

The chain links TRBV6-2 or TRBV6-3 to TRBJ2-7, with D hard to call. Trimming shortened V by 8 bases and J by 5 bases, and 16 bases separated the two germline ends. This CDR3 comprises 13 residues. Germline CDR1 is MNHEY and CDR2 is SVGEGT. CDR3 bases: TGTGCCAGCGGACGGACCTTCCCTGACGAGCAGTACTTC. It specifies CASGRTFPDEQYF.

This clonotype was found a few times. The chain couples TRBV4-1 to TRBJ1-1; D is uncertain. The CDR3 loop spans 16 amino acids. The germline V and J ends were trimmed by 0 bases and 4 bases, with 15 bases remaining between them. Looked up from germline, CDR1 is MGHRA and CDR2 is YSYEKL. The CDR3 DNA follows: TGCGCCAGCAGCCAAGAAGTAGCCCTCCTGGGCACTGAAGCTTTCTTT. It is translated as CASSQEVALLGTEAFF.

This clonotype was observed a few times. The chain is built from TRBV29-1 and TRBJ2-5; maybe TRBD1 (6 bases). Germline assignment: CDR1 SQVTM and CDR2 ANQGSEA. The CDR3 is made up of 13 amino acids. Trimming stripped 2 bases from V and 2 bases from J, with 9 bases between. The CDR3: CSVESTGQETQYF. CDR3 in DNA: TGCAGCGTTGAAAGCACAGGGCAAGAGACCCAGTACTTC.

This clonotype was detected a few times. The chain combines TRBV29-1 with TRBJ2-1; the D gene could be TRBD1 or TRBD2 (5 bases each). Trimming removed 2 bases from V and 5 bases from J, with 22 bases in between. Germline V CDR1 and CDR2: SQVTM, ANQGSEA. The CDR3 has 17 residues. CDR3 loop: CSVENSVGMLGDNEQFF. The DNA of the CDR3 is TGCAGCGTTGAAAATTCCGTTGGGATGTTGGGGGACAATGAGCAGTTCTTC.

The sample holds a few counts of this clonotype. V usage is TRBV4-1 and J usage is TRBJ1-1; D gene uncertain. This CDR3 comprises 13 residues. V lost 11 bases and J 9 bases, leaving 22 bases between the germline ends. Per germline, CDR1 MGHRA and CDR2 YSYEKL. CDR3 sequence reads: CALQAFPHPQAFF. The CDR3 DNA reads TGCGCCCTTCAGGCCTTCCCGCATCCTCAAGCTTTCTTT.

DNA of the CDR3: TGTGCCACCAGTGACTATGCTGGAGGTGGCTACACCTTC. Encoded protein: CATSDYAGGGYTF. The rearrangement links TRBV24-1 to TRBJ1-2, with D hard to call. Germline V CDR1 and CDR2: KGHDR, SFDVKD. The CDR3 length is 13 residues. Trimming took 4 bases from V and 7 from J, leaving 12 bases between them.

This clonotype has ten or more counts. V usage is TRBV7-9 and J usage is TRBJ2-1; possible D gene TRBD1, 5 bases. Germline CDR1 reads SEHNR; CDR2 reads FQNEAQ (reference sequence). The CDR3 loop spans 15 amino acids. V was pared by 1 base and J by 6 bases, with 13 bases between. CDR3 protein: CASSLVAGNFNEQFF. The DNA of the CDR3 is TGTGCCAGCAGCTTAGTGGCAGGGAACTTCAATGAGCAGTTCTTC.

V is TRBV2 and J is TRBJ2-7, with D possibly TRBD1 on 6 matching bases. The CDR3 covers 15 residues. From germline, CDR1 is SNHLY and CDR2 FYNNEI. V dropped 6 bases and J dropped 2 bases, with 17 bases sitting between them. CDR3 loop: CASRGDTQGAYEQYF. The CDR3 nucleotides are TGTGCCAGCAGGGGGGACACCCAAGGGGCCTACGAGCAGTACTTC.

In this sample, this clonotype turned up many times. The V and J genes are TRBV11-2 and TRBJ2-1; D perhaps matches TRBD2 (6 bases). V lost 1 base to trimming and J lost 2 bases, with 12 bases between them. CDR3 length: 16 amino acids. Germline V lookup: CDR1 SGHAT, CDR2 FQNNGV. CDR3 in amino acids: CASSLAIAAAYNEQFF. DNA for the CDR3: TGTGCCAGCAGCTTAGCTATAGCGGCCGCCTACAATGAGCAGTTCTTC.